This is a list of T cell receptor beta chains from one sample in a study of T-cell reconstitution after alpha-beta-depleted transplantation in children. Via MiXCR, TCRdb re-called the PCR reads, giving one row per CDR3 protein. This sample yields some 520,000 distinct CDR3 sequences, of which approximately 32% are seen a single time; 2% to 3% belongs to the top ten. Sample: PBMCs from the stem cell graft donor, taken from the stem cell graft. The receptors shown here come from a human donor who donated a stem cell graft to a child with aplastic anemia. Each CDR3 is given with its conserved first and last residue. Fields, in order: CDR3 length, clone size, D gene, V gene, J gene, CDR3 protein, CDR3 DNA. The D gene is left open where the match is weak. A clone size is listed for some rows: how often the clone was seen (once, few, many), or a class if it is expanded.

cdr3_length: 14; clone_size: many; d_call: TRBD2; v_call: TRBV5-8; j_call: TRBJ2-1; cdr3_aa: CASSLPGLAGASVF; cdr3_nt: TGTGCCAGCAGCTTGCCGGGACTAGCGGGAGCTTCGGTCTTC
cdr3_length: 15; clone_size: NA; d_call: NA; v_call: TRBV12-3/TRBV12-4; j_call: TRBJ1-1; cdr3_aa: CASSPSGHRNTEAFF; cdr3_nt: TGTGCCAGCAGTCCATCGGGACATAGGAACACTGAAGCTTTCTTT
cdr3_length: 12; clone_size: many; d_call: NA; v_call: TRBV20-1; j_call: TRBJ1-2; cdr3_aa: CSAPTADYGYTF; cdr3_nt: TGCAGTGCACCGACAGCTGACTATGGCTACACCTTC
cdr3_length: 14; clone_size: NA; d_call: NA; v_call: TRBV5-5; j_call: TRBJ2-7; cdr3_aa: CASATLSGSYEQYF; cdr3_nt: TGTGCCAGCGCTACCTTAAGTGGCTCCTACGAGCAGTACTTC
cdr3_length: 14; clone_size: NA; d_call: NA; v_call: TRBV5-1; j_call: TRBJ1-1; cdr3_aa: CASSRTTTGTEAFF; cdr3_nt: TGCGCCAGCAGTCGAACCACTACGGGCACTGAAGCTTTCTTT
cdr3_length: 15; clone_size: NA; d_call: TRBD2; v_call: TRBV4-2; j_call: TRBJ2-3; cdr3_aa: CASSQEDGRVDTQYF; cdr3_nt: TGTGCCAGCAGCCAAGAAGACGGGAGGGTTGATACGCAGTATTTT
cdr3_length: 14; clone_size: NA; d_call: NA; v_call: TRBV7-9; j_call: TRBJ1-1; cdr3_aa: CVDLPIGQGNEAFF; cdr3_nt: TGTGTCGACCTCCCAATTGGGCAGGGCAATGAAGCTTTCTTT
cdr3_length: 16; clone_size: few; d_call: TRBD2; v_call: TRBV20-1; j_call: TRBJ2-3; cdr3_aa: CSPGGRPVLTTDTQYF; cdr3_nt: TGCAGTCCTGGCGGGAGGCCCGTCCTGACCACAGATACGCAGTATTTT
cdr3_length: 14; clone_size: few; d_call: TRBD1; v_call: TRBV5-1; j_call: TRBJ2-5; cdr3_aa: CASTRDRAGETQYF; cdr3_nt: TGCGCCAGCACACGAGACAGGGCCGGGGAGACCCAGTACTTC
cdr3_length: 14; clone_size: NA; d_call: NA; v_call: TRBV5-1; j_call: TRBJ1-1; cdr3_aa: CASSSGGGGVEAFF; cdr3_nt: TGCGCCAGCAGCTCGGGGGGAGGAGGTGTTGAAGCTTTCTTT
cdr3_length: 17; clone_size: NA; d_call: NA; v_call: TRBV20-1; j_call: TRBJ1-5; cdr3_aa: CSARDEGRDHKNQPQHF; cdr3_nt: TGCAGCGCTAGAGATGAAGGCCGGGACCACAAAAATCAGCCCCAGCATTTT
cdr3_length: 13; clone_size: NA; d_call: NA; v_call: TRBV20-1; j_call: TRBJ1-1; cdr3_aa: CSASSVTNTEAFF; cdr3_nt: TGCAGTGCTAGTTCGGTTACGAACACTGAAGCTTTCTTT
cdr3_length: 15; clone_size: many; d_call: NA; v_call: TRBV29-1; j_call: TRBJ1-2; cdr3_aa: CSPRAGGNPDYGYTF; cdr3_nt: TGCAGCCCGCGGGCCGGGGGGAATCCCGACTATGGCTACACCTTC
cdr3_length: 15; clone_size: NA; d_call: TRBD1; v_call: TRBV7-2; j_call: TRBJ1-2; cdr3_aa: CASSLQDRANYGYTF; cdr3_nt: TGTGCCAGCAGCTTACAAGACAGGGCTAACTATGGCTACACCTTC
cdr3_length: 17; clone_size: few; d_call: NA; v_call: TRBV5-4; j_call: TRBJ2-6; cdr3_aa: CASSLSIGGAGANVLTF; cdr3_nt: TGTGCCAGCAGCTTAAGCATCGGCGGTGCAGGGGCCAACGTCCTGACTTTC
cdr3_length: 13; clone_size: NA; d_call: TRBD1; v_call: TRBV20-1; j_call: TRBJ2-2; cdr3_aa: CSGRQGATGELFF; cdr3_nt: TGCAGTGGGAGACAGGGGGCCACCGGGGAGCTGTTTTTT
cdr3_length: 17; clone_size: NA; d_call: TRBD2; v_call: TRBV18; j_call: TRBJ2-2; cdr3_aa: CASSPPGLAVNTGELFF; cdr3_nt: TGTGCCAGCTCACCACCGGGACTAGCGGTAAACACCGGGGAGCTGTTTTTT
cdr3_length: 14; clone_size: NA; d_call: NA; v_call: TRBV5-1; j_call: TRBJ2-3; cdr3_aa: CASRHRQDTDTQYF; cdr3_nt: TGCGCCAGCCGTCACCGCCAGGACACAGATACGCAGTATTTT
cdr3_length: 17; clone_size: few; d_call: NA; v_call: TRBV7-2; j_call: TRBJ1-3; cdr3_aa: CASSLASGQGSGNTIYF; cdr3_nt: TGTGCCAGCAGCTTAGCGTCGGGGCAGGGCTCTGGAAACACCATATATTTT
cdr3_length: 16; clone_size: few; d_call: NA; v_call: TRBV5-6; j_call: TRBJ1-2; cdr3_aa: CASSFASGKANYGYTF; cdr3_nt: TGTGCCAGCAGCTTTGCCAGTGGAAAGGCTAACTATGGCTACACCTTC
cdr3_length: 14; clone_size: NA; d_call: NA; v_call: TRBV7-9; j_call: TRBJ2-5; cdr3_aa: CASSLVVRQETQYF; cdr3_nt: TGTGCCAGCAGCTTAGTGGTTCGGCAAGAGACCCAGTACTTC
cdr3_length: 15; clone_size: few; d_call: TRBD2; v_call: TRBV12-3/TRBV12-4; j_call: TRBJ2-1; cdr3_aa: CASRTSGTLYNEQFF; cdr3_nt: TGTGCCAGCAGGACCAGCGGGACCCTTTACAATGAGCAGTTCTTC
cdr3_length: 18; clone_size: few; d_call: TRBD1; v_call: TRBV6-1; j_call: TRBJ1-4; cdr3_aa: CASSSWDRGRVTNEKLFF; cdr3_nt: TGTGCCAGCAGCTCTTGGGACAGGGGGCGCGTAACTAATGAAAAACTGTTTTTT
cdr3_length: 12; clone_size: few; d_call: NA; v_call: TRBV14; j_call: TRBJ2-1; cdr3_aa: CASSQVYNEQFF; cdr3_nt: TGTGCCAGCAGCCAGGTCTACAATGAGCAGTTCTTC
cdr3_length: 16; clone_size: NA; d_call: TRBD1; v_call: TRBV9; j_call: TRBJ2-1; cdr3_aa: CASSAGGFLENNEQFF; cdr3_nt: TGTGCCAGCAGCGCAGGGGGCTTTCTCGAAAACAATGAGCAGTTCTTC
cdr3_length: 15; clone_size: NA; d_call: TRBD2; v_call: TRBV12-3/TRBV12-4; j_call: TRBJ2-2; cdr3_aa: CASSRTSGVNGELFF; cdr3_nt: TGTGCCAGCAGCCGGACTAGCGGGGTTAACGGGGAGCTGTTTTTT
cdr3_length: 16; clone_size: NA; d_call: NA; v_call: TRBV20-1; j_call: TRBJ2-7; cdr3_aa: CSARDQLVRSDGEQYF; cdr3_nt: TGCAGTGCTAGAGATCAGTTGGTCAGGTCGGATGGGGAGCAGTACTTC
cdr3_length: 15; clone_size: few; d_call: TRBD2; v_call: TRBV7-8; j_call: TRBJ2-7; cdr3_aa: CASSLPAGEVYEQYF; cdr3_nt: TGTGCCAGCAGCTTACCAGCGGGAGAGGTCTACGAGCAGTACTTC
cdr3_length: 15; clone_size: NA; d_call: NA; v_call: TRBV20-1; j_call: TRBJ1-4; cdr3_aa: CSARDHGQGNEKLFF; cdr3_nt: TGCAGTGCTAGAGACCACGGGCAGGGGAATGAAAAACTGTTTTTT
cdr3_length: 10; clone_size: NA; d_call: NA; v_call: TRBV20-1; j_call: TRBJ1-2; cdr3_aa: CSAGRGQGLF; cdr3_nt: TGCAGTGCTGGCCGGGGCCAGGGACTCTTC
cdr3_length: 13; clone_size: NA; d_call: TRBD2; v_call: TRBV27; j_call: TRBJ2-7; cdr3_aa: CASRMGSGSEQYF; cdr3_nt: TGTGCCAGCAGAATGGGGAGCGGGAGTGAGCAGTACTTC
cdr3_length: 16; clone_size: NA; d_call: TRBD2; v_call: TRBV19; j_call: TRBJ2-7; cdr3_aa: CASSITGTSGIYEQYF; cdr3_nt: TGTGCCAGTAGTATAACCGGGACTAGCGGTATTTACGAGCAGTACTTC
cdr3_length: 11; clone_size: NA; d_call: NA; v_call: TRBV30; j_call: TRBJ1-1; cdr3_aa: CAWSLQDEAFF; cdr3_nt: TGTGCCTGGAGCTTACAGGATGAAGCTTTCTTT
cdr3_length: 15; clone_size: NA; d_call: TRBD1; v_call: TRBV5-1; j_call: TRBJ1-1; cdr3_aa: CASSLQQGGNTEAFF; cdr3_nt: TGCGCCAGCAGCCTTCAACAGGGGGGGAACACTGAAGCTTTCTTT
cdr3_length: 14; clone_size: NA; d_call: TRBD2; v_call: TRBV18; j_call: TRBJ2-3; cdr3_aa: CASSLAGVGDTQYF; cdr3_nt: TGTGCCAGCTCGCTAGCGGGAGTAGGTGATACGCAGTATTTT
cdr3_length: 14; clone_size: NA; d_call: NA; v_call: TRBV20-1; j_call: TRBJ1-5; cdr3_aa: CSAQQQGRNQPQHF; cdr3_nt: TGCAGTGCTCAGCAACAGGGACGCAATCAGCCCCAGCATTTT
cdr3_length: 16; clone_size: few; d_call: TRBD2; v_call: TRBV7-3; j_call: TRBJ2-2; cdr3_aa: CASGTGGTKRTGELFF; cdr3_nt: TGTGCCAGCGGCACCGGGGGGACCAAGAGGACCGGGGAGCTGTTTTTT
cdr3_length: 14; clone_size: NA; d_call: NA; v_call: TRBV6-1; j_call: TRBJ2-1; cdr3_aa: CASSEGRYYNEQFF; cdr3_nt: TGTGCCAGCAGTGAGGGCAGGTATTACAATGAGCAGTTCTTC
cdr3_length: 15; clone_size: NA; d_call: NA; v_call: TRBV7-6; j_call: TRBJ2-2; cdr3_aa: CASSSTRQSTGELFF; cdr3_nt: TGTGCCAGCAGCTCCACAAGGCAGAGCACCGGGGAGCTGTTTTTT
cdr3_length: 16; clone_size: NA; d_call: TRBD2; v_call: TRBV3-1; j_call: TRBJ2-5; cdr3_aa: CASSQASGRDQETQYF; cdr3_nt: TGTGCCAGCAGCCAAGCTAGCGGGAGGGATCAAGAGACCCAGTACTTC
cdr3_length: 14; clone_size: few; d_call: TRBD1; v_call: TRBV29-1; j_call: TRBJ2-5; cdr3_aa: CSVKIGQGRETQYF; cdr3_nt: TGCAGCGTCAAAATCGGACAGGGGAGGGAGACCCAGTACTTC
cdr3_length: 14; clone_size: few; d_call: NA; v_call: TRBV30; j_call: TRBJ2-2; cdr3_aa: CAWTRALPTGELFF; cdr3_nt: TGTGCCTGGACCCGGGCCCTCCCCACCGGGGAGCTGTTTTTT
cdr3_length: 15; clone_size: few; d_call: NA; v_call: TRBV20-1; j_call: TRBJ1-2; cdr3_aa: CSASPGTPGSSGYTF; cdr3_nt: TGCAGTGCTAGCCCCGGGACCCCCGGCTCCAGTGGCTACACCTTC
cdr3_length: 17; clone_size: NA; d_call: NA; v_call: TRBV9; j_call: TRBJ1-1; cdr3_aa: CASSVEATPGQNTEAFF; cdr3_nt: TGTGCCAGCAGCGTAGAGGCGACACCCGGACAGAACACTGAAGCTTTCTTT
cdr3_length: 12; clone_size: few; d_call: NA; v_call: TRBV29-1; j_call: TRBJ2-5; cdr3_aa: CSVEVWGETQYF; cdr3_nt: TGCAGCGTTGAAGTTTGGGGGGAGACCCAGTACTTC
cdr3_length: 17; clone_size: few; d_call: NA; v_call: TRBV30; j_call: TRBJ1-3; cdr3_aa: CAWSVRLGGSSGNTIYF; cdr3_nt: TGTGCCTGGAGTGTACGTTTGGGTGGGAGCTCTGGAAACACCATATATTTT
cdr3_length: 16; clone_size: NA; d_call: TRBD2; v_call: TRBV5-5; j_call: TRBJ2-1; cdr3_aa: CASRGPGLNSYNEQFF; cdr3_nt: TGTGCCAGCAGGGGGCCGGGACTAAATTCCTACAATGAGCAGTTCTTC
cdr3_length: 14; clone_size: few; d_call: TRBD2; v_call: TRBV20-1; j_call: TRBJ2-1; cdr3_aa: CSAQRESSYNEQFF; cdr3_nt: TGCAGTGCTCAGCGGGAGTCATCCTACAATGAGCAGTTCTTC
cdr3_length: 15; clone_size: NA; d_call: NA; v_call: TRBV28; j_call: TRBJ2-7; cdr3_aa: CASSPGSTIPYEQYF; cdr3_nt: TGTGCCAGCAGCCCCGGGTCCACTATTCCCTACGAGCAGTACTTC
cdr3_length: 15; clone_size: NA; d_call: NA; v_call: TRBV5-8; j_call: TRBJ2-3; cdr3_aa: CASSLEGRHTDTQYF; cdr3_nt: TGTGCCAGCAGCTTGGAGGGGCGCCACACAGATACGCAGTATTTT
cdr3_length: 15; clone_size: many; d_call: NA; v_call: TRBV4-2; j_call: TRBJ2-1; cdr3_aa: CASSQGPHPNNEQFF; cdr3_nt: TGTGCCAGCAGCCAAGGACCTCACCCAAACAATGAGCAGTTCTTC
cdr3_length: 15; clone_size: NA; d_call: TRBD2; v_call: TRBV20-1; j_call: TRBJ2-1; cdr3_aa: CSARDSASGKNEQFF; cdr3_nt: TGCAGTGCTAGAGATTCGGCTAGCGGGAAGAATGAGCAGTTCTTC
cdr3_length: 13; clone_size: many; d_call: NA; v_call: TRBV12-3/TRBV12-4; j_call: TRBJ2-7; cdr3_aa: CASSLSGAYEQYF; cdr3_nt: TGTGCCAGCAGCTTGAGCGGAGCCTACGAGCAGTACTTC
cdr3_length: 16; clone_size: NA; d_call: NA; v_call: TRBV4-3; j_call: TRBJ2-2; cdr3_aa: CASSQGYHIVSGELFF; cdr3_nt: TGCGCCAGCAGCCAAGGTTACCATATTGTTAGCGGGGAGCTGTTTTTT
cdr3_length: 14; clone_size: NA; d_call: NA; v_call: TRBV6-5; j_call: TRBJ1-5; cdr3_aa: CASSYSYSNQPQHF; cdr3_nt: TGTGCCAGCAGTTATAGCTATAGCAATCAGCCCCAGCATTTT
cdr3_length: 15; clone_size: few; d_call: TRBD2; v_call: TRBV5-1; j_call: TRBJ2-2; cdr3_aa: CASRPSGTNTGELFF; cdr3_nt: TGCGCCAGCAGACCGAGCGGGACGAACACCGGGGAGCTGTTTTTT
cdr3_length: 11; clone_size: NA; d_call: NA; v_call: TRBV6-5; j_call: TRBJ1-1; cdr3_aa: CASSYSLRAFF; cdr3_nt: TGTGCCAGCAGTTACTCCTTACGAGCTTTCTTT
cdr3_length: 17; clone_size: NA; d_call: TRBD2; v_call: TRBV4-2; j_call: TRBJ2-1; cdr3_aa: CASSQLRASGSGNEQFF; cdr3_nt: TGTGCCAGCAGCCAATTGAGAGCTAGCGGGAGTGGAAATGAGCAGTTCTTC
cdr3_length: 12; clone_size: few; d_call: NA; v_call: TRBV12-3/TRBV12-4; j_call: TRBJ1-1; cdr3_aa: CASIKLATEAFF; cdr3_nt: TGTGCCAGCATCAAGCTGGCCACTGAAGCTTTCTTT